Only a few counts were recorded for the clone carrying this TCR beta chain. Investigators isolated RNA and reverse transcribed it into cDNA to act as the sequencing template. Sequenced by immunoSEQ multiplex PCR; TCRdb stores in-frame clones only, minus some. Of 150,000 to 200,000 clones listed, 51% are singletons. Treatment: oral pan-JAK inhibitor, 5-10 mg twice daily. V was pared by 0 bases and J by 7 bases, with 5 bases between. The CDR3 is 11 residues long. Germline lookup yields CDR1 DFQATT and CDR2 SNEGSKA (reference sequence). The data stem from a study of CD8+ T cells in alopecia areata. V usage is TRBV20-1 and J usage is TRBJ2-3; D unclear. The sequence was collected from a human donor with alopecia areata. Source: CD8+ T cells sorted from blood, taken around week 54, from a patient treated with tofacitinib. CDR3 region: CSARDGHTQYF. The CDR3 DNA follows: TGCAGTGCTAGAGATGGGCATACGCAGTATTTT.